These T cell receptor beta chains were read from a single sample in a study of T cells in Graves' hyperthyroidism and ophthalmopathy. TCRdb analysed the multiplex PCR reads with MiXCR anew, one entry per CDR3 protein. The sample holds hundreds of thousands of distinct CDR3 sequences, 11% to 15% seen once. The sequencing input was blood. These receptors were taken from a woman between 18 and 30 years old with Graves' hyperthyroidism. CDR3s leave out the opening cysteine and the closing phenylalanine or tryptophan.

len: 11; j_gene: TRBJ2-1; v_gene: TRBV7-3; CDR3aa: ASSKDPNNEQF
len: 13; j_gene: TRBJ2-3; v_gene: TRBV9; CDR3aa: ASSGSWSRTDTQY
len: 13; j_gene: TRBJ2-3; v_gene: TRBV10-3; CDR3aa: AISELAASGDTQY
len: 14; j_gene: TRBJ1-2; v_gene: TRBV11-3; CDR3aa: ASSSVAAVGVLSYT
len: 9; j_gene: TRBJ2-7; v_gene: TRBV20-1; CDR3aa: SAPQGYEQY
len: 13; j_gene: TRBJ2-1; v_gene: TRBV19; CDR3aa: ATQPGTSGYNEQF
len: 12; j_gene: TRBJ2-7; v_gene: TRBV9; CDR3aa: ASSVGRGHNEQY
len: 12; j_gene: TRBJ2-1; v_gene: TRBV28; CDR3aa: ASSSRVRHNEQF
len: 13; j_gene: TRBJ2-7; v_gene: TRBV9; CDR3aa: ASSVDGQPAREQY
len: 13; j_gene: TRBJ2-1; v_gene: TRBV12-3/TRBV12-4; CDR3aa: ASSLGTRGYNEQF
len: 11; j_gene: TRBJ2-7; v_gene: TRBV28; CDR3aa: ASSYRESYEQY
len: 11; j_gene: TRBJ1-4; v_gene: TRBV7-2; CDR3aa: ASRLWGKEKLF
len: 11; j_gene: TRBJ2-7; v_gene: TRBV20-1; CDR3aa: SAKGVSPSEQY
len: 14; j_gene: TRBJ2-7; v_gene: TRBV9; CDR3aa: ASSFNPGQGSYEQY
len: 13; j_gene: TRBJ1-2; v_gene: TRBV6-5; CDR3aa: ASSYDSDQNYGYT
len: 13; j_gene: TRBJ2-6; v_gene: TRBV19; CDR3aa: ASSIGAHGANVLT
len: 13; j_gene: TRBJ2-3; v_gene: TRBV30; CDR3aa: AGTQRGHLTDTQY
len: 14; j_gene: TRBJ2-7; v_gene: TRBV5-6; CDR3aa: ASSPRSSGQRYEQY
len: 14; j_gene: TRBJ1-6; v_gene: TRBV2; CDR3aa: ASSEVGGAGNSPLH
len: 13; j_gene: TRBJ1-2; v_gene: TRBV29-1; CDR3aa: SVEDRGKGDYGYT
len: 12; j_gene: TRBJ2-7; v_gene: TRBV27; CDR3aa: ASRPAGGGIEQY
len: 15; j_gene: TRBJ1-5; v_gene: TRBV6-1; CDR3aa: ASRQGQGEDSNQPQH
len: 11; j_gene: TRBJ1-3; v_gene: TRBV11-2; CDR3aa: ASSLGLANTIY
len: 14; j_gene: TRBJ2-7; v_gene: TRBV20-1; CDR3aa: SARDPRDLNSYEQY
len: 13; j_gene: TRBJ2-7; v_gene: TRBV6-5; CDR3aa: ASSYSYRDSYEQY
len: 13; j_gene: TRBJ2-7; v_gene: TRBV7-2; CDR3aa: ASAAGTSGYYEQY
len: 11; j_gene: TRBJ2-5; v_gene: TRBV7-9; CDR3aa: ASSSGTSETQY
len: 13; j_gene: TRBJ1-1; v_gene: TRBV2; CDR3aa: ASSEIGQTNTEAF
len: 13; j_gene: TRBJ2-5; v_gene: TRBV2; CDR3aa: ASRQWNTLQETQY
len: 13; j_gene: TRBJ2-7; v_gene: TRBV5-1; CDR3aa: ASSSASGSFYEQY
len: 14; j_gene: TRBJ2-7; v_gene: TRBV27; CDR3aa: ASSLLGSSQRYEQY
len: 16; j_gene: TRBJ2-3; v_gene: TRBV7-9; CDR3aa: ASSSPRGWAGDSRAQY
len: 12; j_gene: TRBJ2-7; v_gene: TRBV6-6; CDR3aa: ASSYSRVSYEQY
len: 12; j_gene: TRBJ2-7; v_gene: TRBV11-3; CDR3aa: ASGDMGPPGEQY
len: 13; j_gene: TRBJ2-1; v_gene: TRBV12-3/TRBV12-4; CDR3aa: ASSRSGIAYNEQF
len: 15; j_gene: TRBJ2-7; v_gene: TRBV6-5; CDR3aa: ASSYGGGPTINYEQY
len: 13; j_gene: TRBJ1-1; v_gene: TRBV29-1; CDR3aa: SVEDRGRGGTEAF
len: 12; j_gene: TRBJ2-7; v_gene: TRBV6-1; CDR3aa: ASREGQGEHEQY
len: 11; j_gene: TRBJ1-5; v_gene: TRBV27; CDR3aa: ASRPGSNQPQH
len: 11; j_gene: TRBJ2-7; v_gene: TRBV7-3; CDR3aa: ASSRTLQSEQY
len: 12; j_gene: TRBJ2-7; v_gene: TRBV10-3; CDR3aa: AISTPSGSYEQY
len: 15; j_gene: TRBJ2-1; v_gene: TRBV2; CDR3aa: ASSEAWPSGSVNEQF
len: 12; j_gene: TRBJ2-7; v_gene: TRBV29-1; CDR3aa: SVGVAGGPYEQY
len: 12; j_gene: TRBJ2-1; v_gene: TRBV6-1; CDR3aa: ASGRTSHYNEQF
len: 13; j_gene: TRBJ2-1; v_gene: TRBV27; CDR3aa: ASSRRQGAYNEQF
len: 10; j_gene: TRBJ2-7; v_gene: TRBV7-6; CDR3aa: ASSPSGVEQY
len: 10; j_gene: TRBJ2-3; v_gene: TRBV18; CDR3aa: ASSPNRDTQY
len: 14; j_gene: TRBJ2-2; v_gene: TRBV2; CDR3aa: ASRVGTGVFTGELF
len: 13; j_gene: TRBJ1-5; v_gene: TRBV20-1; CDR3aa: SARDMRDHNQPQH
len: 11; j_gene: TRBJ2-5; v_gene: TRBV7-9; CDR3aa: ASLVAGFGSQY
len: 13; j_gene: TRBJ2-7; v_gene: TRBV7-3; CDR3aa: ASSHIGQESYEQY
len: 14; j_gene: TRBJ2-2; v_gene: TRBV6-5; CDR3aa: ASSYRGEEGTGELF
len: 13; j_gene: TRBJ2-5; v_gene: TRBV4-1; CDR3aa: ASSQGSWRGETQY